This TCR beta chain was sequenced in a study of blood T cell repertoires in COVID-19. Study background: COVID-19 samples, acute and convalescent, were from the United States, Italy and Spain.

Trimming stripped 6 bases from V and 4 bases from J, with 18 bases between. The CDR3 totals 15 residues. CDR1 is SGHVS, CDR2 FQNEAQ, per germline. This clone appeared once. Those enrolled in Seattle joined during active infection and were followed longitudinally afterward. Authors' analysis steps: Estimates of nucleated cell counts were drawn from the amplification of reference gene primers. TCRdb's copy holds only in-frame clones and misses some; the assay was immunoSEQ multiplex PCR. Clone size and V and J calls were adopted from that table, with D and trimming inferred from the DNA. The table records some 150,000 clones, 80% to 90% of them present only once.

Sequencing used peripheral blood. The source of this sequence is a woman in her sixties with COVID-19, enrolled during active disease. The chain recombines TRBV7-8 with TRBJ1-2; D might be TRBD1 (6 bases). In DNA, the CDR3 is TGTGCCAGCAGTCCCTCGGGGGGCGTCTTCTATGGCTACACCTTC. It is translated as CASSPSGGVFYGYTF.